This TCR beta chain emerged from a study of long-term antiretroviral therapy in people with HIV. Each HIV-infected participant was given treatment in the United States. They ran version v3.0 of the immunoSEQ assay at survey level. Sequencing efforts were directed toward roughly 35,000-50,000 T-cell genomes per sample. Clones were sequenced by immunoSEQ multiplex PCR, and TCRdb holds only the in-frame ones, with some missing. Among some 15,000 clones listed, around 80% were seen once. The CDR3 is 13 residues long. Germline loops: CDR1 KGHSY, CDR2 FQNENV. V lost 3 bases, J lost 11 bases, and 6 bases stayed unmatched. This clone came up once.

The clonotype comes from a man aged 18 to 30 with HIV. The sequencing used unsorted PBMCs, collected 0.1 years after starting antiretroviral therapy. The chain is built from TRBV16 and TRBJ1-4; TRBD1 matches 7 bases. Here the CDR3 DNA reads TGTGCCAGCAGCCACCGACAGGGCTTTAAACTGTTTTTT. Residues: CASSHRQGFKLFF.